These 3 T cell receptor beta chains originate from one sample sequenced in a study of T cells in Graves' hyperthyroidism and ophthalmopathy. Amplification of TCR beta CDR3 regions was performed using RNA transcripts as template. The HTBI set primed first-round TCR CDR3 RT-PCR. MiXCR, run by TCRdb on the multiplex PCR reads, gives a single entry per CDR3 protein. The table lists about 200,000 distinct CDR3 sequences, around 17% of them singletons. Source material: blood. These receptors were obtained from a woman aged 45 to 65 with Graves' hyperthyroidism.

This clonotype was detected only a few times. The chain is built from TRBV4-2 and TRBJ1-1; D is uncertain. The CDR3 runs to 17 residues. Germline loops: CDR1 LGHNA, CDR2 YNFKEQ. The germline V and J ends were trimmed by 0 bases and 5 bases, with 19 bases remaining between them. The CDR3 nucleotides read TGTGCCAGCAGCCAAGATCGCGATGCCAGCAAGGGTACTGAAGCTTTCTTT. It yields the protein CASSQDRDASKGTEAFF.

In its sample, this clonotype was seen many times. The chain links TRBV15 to TRBJ1-5; weak D call: TRBD1 (5 bases). The CDR3 is made up of 19 amino acids. Trimming left V 0 bases short and J 0 bases short, with 18 bases between. Germline-derived CDR1 and CDR2 are LNHNV and YYDKDF (reference sequence). Here the CDR3 reads CATSRENGRRRASNQPQHF. The CDR3 DNA reads TGTGCCACCAGCAGAGAGAATGGGAGGCGCAGGGCTAGCAATCAGCCCCAGCATTTT.

This rearrangement joins TRBV29-1 to TRBJ2-5; unclear D gene. The CDR3 is 14 residues long. The V gene lost 1 base and the J gene lost 5 bases, with 14 bases spanning the gap. The germline V gene encodes CDR1 SQVTM and CDR2 ANQGSEA. The CDR3 DNA follows: TGCAGCGTTGAAGGGTTATATGATATGGAGACCCAGTACTTC. Translated, it gives CSVEGLYDMETQYF.